A selection of T cell receptor beta chains follows, all from one sample in a study of cytomegalovirus exposure and HLA in healthy donors. Repertoires were generated with immunoSEQ multiplex PCR, while TCRdb's copy carries only in-frame clones and drops some. This table has 130,000 or so clones, more than 70% appearing once. Source material: PBMCs. The receptors stem from a man over 45 in good health and CMV-seropositive. CDR3s leave out the opening cysteine and the closing phenylalanine or tryptophan.

v_call cdr3_aa
TRBV18 ASSGLATNEKLF
TRBV10-1 ASSEFETGFEQY
TRBV28 ASSPPRGTGQPQH
TRBV5-1 ASSPGAGGGNQPQH
TRBV5-4 ASSLIGDTIY
TRBV9 ASSVDGSRNQPQH
TRBV28 ASSSWTGAGVTEAF
TRBV5-4 ASTTRGGEQY
TRBV6-5 ASSYNRRGTDTQY
TRBV5-1 ASSLGAQSGAF
TRBV28 ASNARDRGPSGYT
TRBV5-1 ASSLEEGTGKGYGYT
TRBV7-9 ASGGLAGPNEQF
TRBV18 ASSPLGGLAGGRRSYEQY
TRBV7-2 ASSYALASTDTQY
TRBV5-1 ASGVGAGGAYEQY
TRBV21-1 ASSQGGQLNQPQH
TRBV7-6 ASSTRTGANTEAF
TRBV5-1 ASSSSRVMNTEAF
TRBV6-5 ASSPRLIYNEQF
TRBV12-5 ASGLSLGGAYTEAF
TRBV11-3 ASSPFRGDLNGTEAF
TRBV4-2 ASSRVLAGDTYEQY
TRBV10-1 ASSTPGDPEGDTQY
TRBV6-1 ASNPGHTGHNEQF
TRBV6-6 ASSYSRLSPGYGYT
TRBV5-5 ASSLVGTGRFEQF
TRBV12-2 ASRLRVGRMLYNEQF
TRBV6-5 ASSYGGEGQPQH
TRBV6-5 ASSLTGNSPLH
TRBV7-9 ASSLTGLANEKLF
TRBV10-3 AIMGGSYEQY
TRBV5-3 ARSSGTGNGANVLT
TRBV7-2 ASSHAGRGRGLGNEQF
TRBV5-3 ARSHEGLTQRHYGYT
TRBV5-1 ASSPRGNKNYEQY
TRBV5-1 ASSSGVRPNNEKLF
TRBV4-3 ASSQDQGSPNTEAF
TRBV18 ASSPLAGQIEETQY
TRBV11-3 ASSPYTDTQY
TRBV18 ASSLGQGDEQY
TRBV5-6 ASSETGVTGELF
TRBV19 ASSMRAGKDEQY
TRBV27 ASSLWGAQTQETQY
TRBV14 ASSQDRYYGYT
TRBV6-6 ASSPPSGRRIEQF